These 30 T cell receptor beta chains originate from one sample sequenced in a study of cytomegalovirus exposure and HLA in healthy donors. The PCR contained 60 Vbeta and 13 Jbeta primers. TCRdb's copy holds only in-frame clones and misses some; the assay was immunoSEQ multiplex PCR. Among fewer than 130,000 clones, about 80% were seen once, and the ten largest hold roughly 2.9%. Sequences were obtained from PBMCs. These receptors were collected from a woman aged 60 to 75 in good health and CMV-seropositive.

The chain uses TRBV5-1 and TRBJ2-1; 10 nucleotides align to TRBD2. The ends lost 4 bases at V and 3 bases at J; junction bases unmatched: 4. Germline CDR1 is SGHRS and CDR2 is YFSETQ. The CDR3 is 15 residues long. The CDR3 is CASSASGSGYNEQFF. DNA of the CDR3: TGCGCCAGCAGCGCTAGCGGGAGTGGCTACAATGAGCAGTTCTTC.

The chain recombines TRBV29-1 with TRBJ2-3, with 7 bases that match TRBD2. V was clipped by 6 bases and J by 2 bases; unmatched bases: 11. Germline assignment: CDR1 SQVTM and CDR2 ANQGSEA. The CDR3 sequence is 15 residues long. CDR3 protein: CSVLASSGHTDTQYF. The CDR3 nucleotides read TGCAGCGTCCTGGCGTCTAGCGGCCACACAGATACGCAGTATTTT.

CDR3 sequence: CASSFGGNQPQHF. Here the CDR3 DNA reads TGTGCCAGCAGCTTCGGGGGAAATCAGCCCCAGCATTTT. This chain joins TRBV5-4 and TRBJ1-5; D may be TRBD1 (5 bases). From germline, CDR1 is SGHNT and CDR2 YYREEE (reference sequence). The CDR3 totals 13 residues. V lost 2 bases and J lost 4, with 7 bases in between.

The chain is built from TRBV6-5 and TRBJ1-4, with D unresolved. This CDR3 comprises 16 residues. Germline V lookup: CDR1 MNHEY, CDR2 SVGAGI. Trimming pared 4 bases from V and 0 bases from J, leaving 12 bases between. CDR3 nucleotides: TGTGCCAGCAGTTCGGGTCACACTGCAACTAATGAAAAACTGTTTTTT. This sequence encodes CASSSGHTATNEKLFF.

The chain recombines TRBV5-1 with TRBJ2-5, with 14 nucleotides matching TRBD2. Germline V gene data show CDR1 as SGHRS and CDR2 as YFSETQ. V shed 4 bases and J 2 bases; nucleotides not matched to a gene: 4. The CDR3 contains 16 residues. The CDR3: CASSPGLAGAQETQYF. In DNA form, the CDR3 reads TGCGCCAGCAGCCCGGGACTAGCGGGGGCACAAGAGACCCAGTACTTC.

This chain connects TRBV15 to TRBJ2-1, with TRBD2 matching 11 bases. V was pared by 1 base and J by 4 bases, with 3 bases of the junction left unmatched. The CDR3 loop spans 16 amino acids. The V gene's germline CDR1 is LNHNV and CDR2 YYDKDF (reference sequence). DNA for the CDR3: TGTGCCACCAGCAGAGGACTAGCGGGACGTTACAATGAGCAGTTCTTC. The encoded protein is CATSRGLAGRYNEQFF.

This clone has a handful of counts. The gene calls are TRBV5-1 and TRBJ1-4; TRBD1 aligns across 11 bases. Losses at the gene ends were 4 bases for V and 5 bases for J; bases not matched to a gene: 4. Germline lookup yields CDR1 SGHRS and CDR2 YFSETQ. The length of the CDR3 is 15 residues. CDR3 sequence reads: CASSGRTGGNEKLFF. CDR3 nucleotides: TGCGCCAGCAGCGGAAGGACAGGGGGCAATGAAAAACTGTTTTTT.

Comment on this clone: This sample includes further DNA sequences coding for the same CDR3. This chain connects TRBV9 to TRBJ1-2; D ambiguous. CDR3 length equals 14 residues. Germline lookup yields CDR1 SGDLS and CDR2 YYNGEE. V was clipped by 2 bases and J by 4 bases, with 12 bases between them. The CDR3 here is CASSVDPEGYGYTF. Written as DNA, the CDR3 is TGTGCCAGCAGCGTCGACCCGGAGGGCTATGGCTACACCTTC.

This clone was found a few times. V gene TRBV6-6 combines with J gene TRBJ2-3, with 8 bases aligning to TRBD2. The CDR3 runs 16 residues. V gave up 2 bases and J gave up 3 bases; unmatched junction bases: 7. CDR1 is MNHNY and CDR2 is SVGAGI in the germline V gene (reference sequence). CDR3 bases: TGTGCCAGCAGTTACGGTACATCTAGCGGGACAGATACGCAGTATTTT. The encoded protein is CASSYGTSSGTDTQYF.

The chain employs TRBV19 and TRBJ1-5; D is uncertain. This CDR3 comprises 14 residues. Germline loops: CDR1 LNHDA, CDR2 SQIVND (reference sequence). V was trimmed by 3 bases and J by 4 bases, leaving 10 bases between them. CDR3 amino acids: CASSMGYWNQPQHF. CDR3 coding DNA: TGTGCCAGTAGTATGGGCTATTGGAATCAGCCCCAGCATTTT.

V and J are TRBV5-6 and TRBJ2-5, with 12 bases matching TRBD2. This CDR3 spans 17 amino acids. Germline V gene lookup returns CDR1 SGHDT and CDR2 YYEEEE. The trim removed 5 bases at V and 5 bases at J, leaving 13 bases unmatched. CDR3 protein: CASSLRLAGGPGETQYF. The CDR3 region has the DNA TGTGCCAGCAGTTTACGGCTAGCGGGAGGGCCAGGGGAGACCCAGTACTTC.

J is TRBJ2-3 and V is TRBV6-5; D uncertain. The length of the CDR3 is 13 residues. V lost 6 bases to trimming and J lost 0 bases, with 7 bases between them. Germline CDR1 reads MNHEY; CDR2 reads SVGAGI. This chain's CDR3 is CASRSPSTDTQYF. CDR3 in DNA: TGTGCCAGCAGATCCCCAAGCACAGATACGCAGTATTTT.

The chain's CDR3 is CASSPLPPGQGHYGYTF. CDR3 coding DNA: TGCGCCAGCAGCCCGTTGCCCCCGGGACAGGGACACTATGGCTACACCTTC. The V call is TRBV5-1, the J call TRBJ1-2, with 9 bases fitting TRBD1. The CDR3 loop spans 17 amino acids. V dropped 4 bases and J dropped 3; count of bases not matched to a gene: 13. The germline gives CDR1 SGHRS, CDR2 YFSETQ.

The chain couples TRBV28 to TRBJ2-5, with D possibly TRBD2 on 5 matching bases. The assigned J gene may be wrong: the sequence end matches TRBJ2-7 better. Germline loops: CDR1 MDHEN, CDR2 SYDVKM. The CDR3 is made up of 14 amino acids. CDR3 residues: CASSLSGGHYEQYF. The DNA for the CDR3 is TGTGCCAGCAGTTTAAGCGGCGGCCACTACGAGCAGTACTTC.

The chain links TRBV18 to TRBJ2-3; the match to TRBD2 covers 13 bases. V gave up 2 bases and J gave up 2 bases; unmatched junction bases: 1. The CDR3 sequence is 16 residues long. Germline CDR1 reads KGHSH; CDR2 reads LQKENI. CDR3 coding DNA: TGTGCCAGCTCACCAGGACTAGCGGGAGTCACAGATACGCAGTATTTT. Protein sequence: CASSPGLAGVTDTQYF.

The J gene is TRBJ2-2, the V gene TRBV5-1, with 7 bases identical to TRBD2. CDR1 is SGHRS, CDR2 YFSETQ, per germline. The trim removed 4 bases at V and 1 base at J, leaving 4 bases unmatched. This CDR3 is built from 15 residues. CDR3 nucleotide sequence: TGCGCCAGCAGCCGTCCTAGCGGGAACACCGGGGAGCTGTTTTTT. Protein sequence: CASSRPSGNTGELFF.

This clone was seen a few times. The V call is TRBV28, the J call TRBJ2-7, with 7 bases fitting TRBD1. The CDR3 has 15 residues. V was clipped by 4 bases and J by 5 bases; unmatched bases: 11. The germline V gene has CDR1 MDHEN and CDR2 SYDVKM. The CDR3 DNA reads TGTGCCAGCAGTTCCTTTGAGTCAACAGGGGACGAGCAGTACTTC. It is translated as CASSSFESTGDEQYF.

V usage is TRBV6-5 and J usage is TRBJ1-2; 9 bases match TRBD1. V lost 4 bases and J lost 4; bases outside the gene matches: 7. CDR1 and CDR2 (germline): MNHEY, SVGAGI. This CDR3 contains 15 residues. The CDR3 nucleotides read TGTGCCAGCAGTTTCCGGACAGGGGTCAGCTATGGCTACACCTTC. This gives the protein CASSFRTGVSYGYTF.

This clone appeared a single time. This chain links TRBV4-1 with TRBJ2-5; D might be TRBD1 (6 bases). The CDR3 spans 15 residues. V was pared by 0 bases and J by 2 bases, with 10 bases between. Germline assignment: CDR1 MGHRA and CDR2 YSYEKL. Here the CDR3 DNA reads TGCGCCAGCAGCCAAGATGCAGGACAGCAAGAGACCCAGTACTTC. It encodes CASSQDAGQQETQYF.

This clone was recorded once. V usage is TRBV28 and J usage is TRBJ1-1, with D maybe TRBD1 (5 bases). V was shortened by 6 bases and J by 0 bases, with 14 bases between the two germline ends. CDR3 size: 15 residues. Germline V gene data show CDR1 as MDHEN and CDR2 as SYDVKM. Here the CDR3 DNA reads TGTGCCAGCAGCCCGATCGACAGCTTGAACACTGAAGCTTTCTTT. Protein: CASSPIDSLNTEAFF.

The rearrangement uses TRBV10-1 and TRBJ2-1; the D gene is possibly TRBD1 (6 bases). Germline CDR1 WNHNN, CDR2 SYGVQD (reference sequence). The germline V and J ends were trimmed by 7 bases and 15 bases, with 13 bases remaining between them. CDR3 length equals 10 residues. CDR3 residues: CASITGNPFF. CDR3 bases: TGCGCCAGCATAACAGGGAATCCGTTCTTC.

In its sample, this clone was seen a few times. Here the CDR3 DNA reads TGCGCCAGCAGCTCCGGGACAGGGGGCGCCTATGGCTACACCTTC. It is translated as CASSSGTGGAYGYTF. The chain recombines TRBV5-1 with TRBJ1-2; TRBD1 matches at 12 bases. The V and J ends lost 3 bases and 4 bases, in that order; junction bases with no gene match: 4. Germline CDR1 is SGHRS and CDR2 is YFSETQ. The CDR3 has 15 residues.

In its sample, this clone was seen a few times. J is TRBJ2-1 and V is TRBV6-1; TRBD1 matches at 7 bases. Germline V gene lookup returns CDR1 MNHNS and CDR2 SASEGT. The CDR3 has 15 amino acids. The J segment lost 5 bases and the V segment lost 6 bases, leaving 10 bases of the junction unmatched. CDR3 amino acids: CASRTPTGTNNEQFF. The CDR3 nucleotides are TGTGCCAGCAGGACCCCGACAGGGACCAACAATGAGCAGTTCTTC.

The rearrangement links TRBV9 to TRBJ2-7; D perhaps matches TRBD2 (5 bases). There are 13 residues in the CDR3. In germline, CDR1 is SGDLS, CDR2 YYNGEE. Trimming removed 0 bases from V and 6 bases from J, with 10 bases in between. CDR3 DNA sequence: TGTGCCAGCAGCGTAGTCGGGGATGGCGAGCAGTACTTC. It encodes CASSVVGDGEQYF.

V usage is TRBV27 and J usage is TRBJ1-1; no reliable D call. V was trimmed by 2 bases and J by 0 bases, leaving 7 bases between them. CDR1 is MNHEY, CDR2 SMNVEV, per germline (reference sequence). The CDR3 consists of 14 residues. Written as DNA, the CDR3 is TGTGCCAGCAGTTTAACGGGTCTGAACACTGAAGCTTTCTTT. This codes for CASSLTGLNTEAFF.

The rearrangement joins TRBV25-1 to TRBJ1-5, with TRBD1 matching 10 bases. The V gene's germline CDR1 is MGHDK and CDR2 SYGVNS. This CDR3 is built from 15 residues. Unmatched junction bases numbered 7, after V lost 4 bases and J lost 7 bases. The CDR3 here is CASSVTGTGDQPQHF. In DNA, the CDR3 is TGTGCCAGCAGTGTTACCGGGACAGGGGACCAGCCCCAGCATTTT.

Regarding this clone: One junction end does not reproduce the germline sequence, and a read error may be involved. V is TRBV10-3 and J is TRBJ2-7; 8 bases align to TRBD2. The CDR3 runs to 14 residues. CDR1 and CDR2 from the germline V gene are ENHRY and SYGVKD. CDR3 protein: CASSEARSGGEQYF. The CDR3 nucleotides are TGTGCCAGCAGTGAAGCGCGGTCGGGGGGGGAGCAGTACTTC.

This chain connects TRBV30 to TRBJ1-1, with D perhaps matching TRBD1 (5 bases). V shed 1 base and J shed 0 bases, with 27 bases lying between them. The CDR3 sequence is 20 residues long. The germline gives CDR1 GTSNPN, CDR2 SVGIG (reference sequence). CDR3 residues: CAWSDSGTEVWRRMNTEAFF. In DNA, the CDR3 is TGTGCCTGGAGTGATTCAGGGACTGAAGTTTGGAGGAGAATGAACACTGAAGCTTTCTTT.

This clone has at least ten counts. CDR3 in amino acids: CASSASTWTGGGTDTQYF. CDR3 sequence (DNA): TGTGCCAGCAGTGCCTCAACTTGGACAGGGGGCGGCACAGATACGCAGTATTTT. This chain joins TRBV6-4 and TRBJ2-3; 11 bases fit TRBD1. Germline CDR1 and CDR2: MRHNA and SNTAGT. The CDR3 spans 18 residues. With V trimmed by 4 bases and J by 1 base, 10 bases remained unmatched.

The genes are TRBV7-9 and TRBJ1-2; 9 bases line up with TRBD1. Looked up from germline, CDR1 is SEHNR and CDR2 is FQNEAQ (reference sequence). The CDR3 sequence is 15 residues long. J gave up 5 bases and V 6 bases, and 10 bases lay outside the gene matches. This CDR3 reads CASRPYRDRAYGYTF. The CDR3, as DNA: TGTGCCAGCAGGCCATACCGGGACAGGGCGTATGGCTACACCTTC.